The rows below give T cell receptor beta chains drawn from one sample of a study of response to subunit inactivated influenza vaccine. TCRdb analysed the RT-PCR reads with MiXCR anew, one entry per CDR3 protein. The sample includes a few hundred thousand distinct CDR3 sequences, approximately 10% of them seen just once. The specimen comprised PBMCs from blood, sampled about 6 weeks after vaccination. Source of these receptors: a man aged 50 or older who received an inactivated influenza vaccine. CDR3s include the opening cysteine and the closing phenylalanine or tryptophan. D genes are given only for firm matches. The size of a clone is reported for some rows only, either as once, few or many, or as a class for expanded clones.

V	J	size	D	CDR3	DNA
TRBV20-1	TRBJ2-7	many	-	CSASPVGVNEQYF	TGCAGTGCTAGCCCTGTGGGAGTAAACGAGCAGTACTTC
TRBV11-2	TRBJ2-3	-	TRBD2	CASDPTSGRTDTQYF	TGTGCCAGCGACCCGACTAGCGGGCGCACAGATACGCAGTATTTT
TRBV29-1	TRBJ1-5	-	TRBD1	CSVDLDRVSDTQHF	TGCAGCGTTGACCTGGACAGGGTTTCAGATACGCAGCATTTT
TRBV10-3	TRBJ2-2	few	TRBD2	CAISSSLGGKRGTGELFF	TGTGCCATCAGTTCTTCCCTGGGGGGAAAGCGGGGCACCGGGGAGCTGTTTTTT
TRBV29-1	TRBJ2-7	-	TRBD1	CSVSGPTGWGHEQYF	TGCAGCGTCTCCGGTCCGACAGGGTGGGGCCACGAGCAGTACTTC
TRBV2	TRBJ2-7	few	-	CASSPPRDILYEQYF	TGTGCCAGCAGCCCTCCCCGGGACATCTTATACGAGCAGTACTTC
TRBV28	TRBJ1-1	-	-	CASSSRGEKNTEAFF	TGTGCCAGCAGCAGTAGGGGTGAAAAGAACACTGAAGCTTTCTTT
TRBV7-9	TRBJ2-6	many	-	CASSSAGANVLTF	TGTGCCAGCAGCTCTGCTGGGGCCAACGTCCTGACTTTC
TRBV24-1	TRBJ2-5	few	-	CATSDFGETQYF	TGTGCCACCAGTGATTTCGGCGAGACCCAGTACTTC
TRBV29-1	TRBJ2-7	many	-	CSVGGLKDYEQYF	TGCAGCGTTGGAGGCCTAAAAGACTACGAGCAGTACTTC
TRBV20-1	TRBJ2-2	-	-	CSARGQTNTGELFF	TGCAGTGCTAGAGGGCAGACGAACACCGGGGAGCTGTTTTTT
TRBV6-2/TRBV6-3	TRBJ2-5	-	-	CASSSPSPGTQYF	TGTGCCAGCAGTAGCCCCTCTCCGGGGACCCAGTACTTC
TRBV12-3/TRBV12-4	TRBJ1-5	-	-	CASRLSGDFNQPQHF	TGTGCCAGTCGCCTCTCGGGGGATTTCAATCAGCCCCAGCATTTT
TRBV20-1	TRBJ2-3	few	-	CSASDHLAGAYLGQYF	TGCAGTGCTAGCGACCACCTGGCGGGGGCGTATTTAGGGCAGTATTTT
TRBV29-1	TRBJ2-5	many	-	CSVGGQKGETQYF	TGCAGCGTTGGAGGACAGAAGGGAGAGACCCAGTACTTC
TRBV15	TRBJ2-5	-	-	CATSRAPGQGDETQYF	TGTGCCACCAGCAGAGCCCCTGGTCAGGGCGACGAGACCCAGTACTTC
TRBV12-3/TRBV12-4	TRBJ2-1	-	-	CASRNLGHEQFF	TGTGCCAGCAGGAACCTAGGTCATGAGCAGTTCTTC
TRBV28	TRBJ1-2	few	TRBD1	CASSSPGQGAGFYGYTF	TGTGCCAGCAGTTCACCGGGACAGGGGGCTGGATTCTATGGCTACACCTTC
TRBV4-2	TRBJ1-1	-	-	CASSPKMIGEAFF	TGTGCCAGCAGCCCAAAAATGATAGGTGAAGCTTTCTTT
TRBV12-3/TRBV12-4	TRBJ1-5	few	TRBD1	CASSPVPGQGGPQHF	TGTGCCAGCAGCCCCGTCCCGGGACAGGGGGGGCCCCAGCATTTT
TRBV6-5	TRBJ2-1	-	TRBD1	CASVRDRGVGEQFF	TGTGCCAGCGTTAGGGACAGGGGGGTGGGTGAGCAGTTCTTC
TRBV12-3/TRBV12-4	TRBJ2-2	few	-	CASSLSRRMTGELFF	TGTGCCAGCAGTTTAAGCAGGCGTATGACCGGGGAGCTGTTTTTT
TRBV12-3/TRBV12-4	TRBJ2-7	-	TRBD1	CASTRGLGEQYF	TGTGCCAGCACAAGGGGGCTAGGAGAGCAGTACTTC
TRBV28	TRBJ2-7	many	-	CASSLAGFNYEQYF	TGTGCCAGCAGTTTAGCCGGGTTTAACTACGAGCAGTACTTC
TRBV7-2	TRBJ2-7	-	-	CASTPGFGSSSYEQYF	TGTGCCAGCACCCCCGGATTTGGTTCTAGCTCCTACGAGCAGTACTTC
TRBV7-7	TRBJ1-2	few	TRBD1	CASSSRDEDVGQVDGYTF	TGTGCCAGCAGCTCCCGGGACGAGGATGTGGGACAGGTCGATGGCTACACCTTC
TRBV5-6	TRBJ2-1	few	-	CASHLVNEQFF	TGTGCCAGCCATCTGGTCAATGAGCAGTTCTTC
TRBV6-5	TRBJ2-2	few	-	CASKDTGELFF	TGTGCCAGCAAAGACACCGGGGAGCTGTTTTTT
TRBV6-1	TRBJ2-3	-	-	CASSSRDSYSLDTQYF	TGTGCCAGCAGCAGCCGGGACTCCTATAGTCTAGATACGCAGTATTTT
TRBV28	TRBJ2-7	few	-	CASSEISGFSYEQYF	TGTGCCAGCAGCGAGATCTCGGGGTTCTCCTACGAGCAGTACTTC
TRBV6-5	TRBJ1-6	many	TRBD1	CASSYGTGVNSPLHF	TGTGCCAGCAGTTACGGGACAGGAGTCAATTCACCCCTCCACTTT
TRBV7-2	TRBJ2-5	-	-	CASSLVFRGQPQETQYF	TGTGCCAGCAGCTTAGTGTTCAGAGGACAGCCCCAAGAGACCCAGTACTTC
TRBV4-1	TRBJ2-5	-	-	CASRLTAYQETQYF	TGCGCCAGCAGACTGACAGCCTACCAAGAGACCCAGTACTTC
TRBV4-2	TRBJ1-2	many	TRBD1	CASSQSVRDRVKSNYGYTF	TGTGCCAGCAGCCAATCTGTTCGGGACAGGGTGAAGTCTAACTATGGCTACACCTTC
TRBV7-2	TRBJ1-2	many	-	CASSPGRANYGYTF	TGTGCCAGCAGCCCGGGCAGGGCTAACTATGGCTACACCTTC
TRBV5-1	TRBJ2-3	-	-	CASSRSDRTDTQYF	TGCGCCAGCAGCCGTAGCGACCGCACAGATACGCAGTATTTT
TRBV15	TRBJ1-1	-	-	CATSVTANTEAFF	TGTGCCACCAGCGTGACAGCGAACACTGAAGCTTTCTTT
TRBV4-2	TRBJ1-1	many	-	CASSQEGRDTEAFF	TGTGCCAGCAGCCAAGAGGGTAGGGACACTGAAGCTTTCTTT
TRBV27	TRBJ2-5	few	TRBD2	CASSRSAGGGVFETQYF	TGTGCCAGCAGTCGATCCGCCGGCGGGGGGGTGTTTGAGACCCAGTACTTC
TRBV10-3	TRBJ2-1	many	TRBD2	CAISPGLAGMNEQFF	TGTGCCATCAGCCCGGGACTAGCGGGAATGAATGAGCAGTTCTTC
TRBV4-1	TRBJ1-4	many	-	CASSQGWTVLNEKLFF	TGCGCCAGCAGCCAAGGCTGGACAGTACTAAATGAAAAACTGTTTTTT
TRBV10-3	TRBJ2-1	few	-	CAISESRSSYNEQFF	TGTGCCATCAGTGAGTCGAGGAGCTCCTACAATGAGCAGTTCTTC
TRBV7-9	TRBJ2-7	-	-	CASSLALFDGSYEQYF	TGTGCCAGCAGCTTAGCGCTTTTCGACGGTTCCTACGAGCAGTACTTC